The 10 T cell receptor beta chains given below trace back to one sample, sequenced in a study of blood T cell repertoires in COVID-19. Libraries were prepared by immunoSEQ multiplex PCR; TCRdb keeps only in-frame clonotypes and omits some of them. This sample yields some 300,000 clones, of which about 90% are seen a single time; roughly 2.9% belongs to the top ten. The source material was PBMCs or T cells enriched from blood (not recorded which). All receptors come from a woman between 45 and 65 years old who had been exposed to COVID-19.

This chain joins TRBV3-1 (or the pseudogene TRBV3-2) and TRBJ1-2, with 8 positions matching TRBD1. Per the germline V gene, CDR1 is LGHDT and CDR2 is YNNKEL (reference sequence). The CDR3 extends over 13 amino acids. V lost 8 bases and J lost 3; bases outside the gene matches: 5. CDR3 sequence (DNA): TGTGCCAGCCAGGGGGCGCAGGACTATGGCTACACCTTC. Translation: CASQGAQDYGYTF.

In DNA form, the CDR3 reads TGTGCCAGCAGTGGCCGCAGGAAAACCCCAGATACGCAGTATTTT. Its protein is CASSGRRKTPDTQYF. V is TRBV28 and J is TRBJ2-3; D remains ambiguous. The CDR3 spans 15 residues. Germline V gene sequence: CDR1 MDHEN, CDR2 SYDVKM. V was cut by 5 bases and J by 4 bases, with 16 bases left in between.

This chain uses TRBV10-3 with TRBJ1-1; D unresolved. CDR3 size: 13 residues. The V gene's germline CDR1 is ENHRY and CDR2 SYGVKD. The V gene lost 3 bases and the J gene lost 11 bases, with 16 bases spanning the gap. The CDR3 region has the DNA TGTGCCATCAGTGACCACGGCGGGGTAGGGGCTTTCTTT. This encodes CAISDHGGVGAFF.

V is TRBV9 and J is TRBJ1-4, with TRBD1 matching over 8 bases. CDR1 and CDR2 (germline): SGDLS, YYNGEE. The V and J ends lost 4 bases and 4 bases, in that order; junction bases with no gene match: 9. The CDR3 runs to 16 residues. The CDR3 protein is CASSQSQGAFNEKLFF. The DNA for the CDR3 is TGTGCCAGCAGCCAATCCCAGGGGGCTTTTAATGAAAAACTGTTTTTT.

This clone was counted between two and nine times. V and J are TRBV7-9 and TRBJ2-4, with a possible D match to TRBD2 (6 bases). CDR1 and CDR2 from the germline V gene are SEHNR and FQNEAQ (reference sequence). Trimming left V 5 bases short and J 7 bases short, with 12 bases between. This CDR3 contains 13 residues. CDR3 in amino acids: CASSTGRENIQYF. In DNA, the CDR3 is TGTGCCAGCAGCACCGGCCGGGAGAACATTCAGTACTTC.

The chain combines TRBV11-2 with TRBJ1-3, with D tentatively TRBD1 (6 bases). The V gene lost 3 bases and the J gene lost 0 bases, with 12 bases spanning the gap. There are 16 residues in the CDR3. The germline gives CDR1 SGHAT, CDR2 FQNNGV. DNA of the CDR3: TGTGCCAGCAGCTTGTCAGGGGTTTCCTCTGGAAACACCATATATTTT. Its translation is CASSLSGVSSGNTIYF. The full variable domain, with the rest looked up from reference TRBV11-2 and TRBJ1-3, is EAGVAQSPRYKIIEKRQSVAFWCNPISGHATLYWYQQILGQGPKLLIQFQNNGVVDDSQLPKDRFSAERLKGVDSTLKIQPAKLEDSAVYLCASSLSGVSSGNTIYFGEGSWLTVV.

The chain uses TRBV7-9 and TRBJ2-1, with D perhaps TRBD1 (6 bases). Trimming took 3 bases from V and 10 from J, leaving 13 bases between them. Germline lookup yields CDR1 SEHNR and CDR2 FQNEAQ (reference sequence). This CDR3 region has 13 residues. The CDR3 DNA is TGTGCCAGCAGCTTCACAGGGCACGAGGAGCAGTTCTTC. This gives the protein CASSFTGHEEQFF.

CDR3 DNA sequence: TGCGCCAGCAGCTTCGAAGCGGATAACTATGGCTACACCTTC. It codes for CASSFEADNYGYTF. J is TRBJ1-2 and V is TRBV5-1, with D unresolved. Germline assignment: CDR1 SGHRS and CDR2 YFSETQ. This CDR3 is 14 amino acids long. V lost 2 bases and J lost 1, with 9 bases in between.

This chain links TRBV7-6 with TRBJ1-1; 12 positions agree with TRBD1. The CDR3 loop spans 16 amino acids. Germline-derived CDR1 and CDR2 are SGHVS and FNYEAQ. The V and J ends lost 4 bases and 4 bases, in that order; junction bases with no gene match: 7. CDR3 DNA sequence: TGTGCCAGCAGCTATAATTTGGGACAGGGGGCCACTGAAGCTTTCTTT. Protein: CASSYNLGQGATEAFF.

CDR3 in amino acids: CASSQGTGREQYF. DNA of the CDR3: TGTGCCAGCAGCCAAGGGACAGGGCGCGAGCAGTACTTC. This sequence joins TRBV7-8 and TRBJ2-7, with 9 bases matching TRBD1. V shed 5 bases and J 6 bases; nucleotides not matched to a gene: 5. The CDR3 is 13 residues long. Germline CDR1 SGHVS, CDR2 FQNEAQ. Variable domain in full (rest from reference TRBV7-8 and TRBJ2-7): GAGVSQSPRYKVAKRGQDVALRCDPISGHVSLFWYQQALGQGPEFLTYFQNEAQLDKSGLPSDRFFAERPEGSVSTLKIQRTQQEDSAVYLCASSQGTGREQYFGPGTRLTVT.